Below, 15 T cell receptor beta chains from the same sample are listed, as sequenced in a study of cytomegalovirus exposure and HLA in healthy donors. The PCR made use of 60 Vbeta and 13 Jbeta primers. Sequencing was performed with immunoSEQ multiplex PCR; in TCRdb, only in-frame clones are kept and a portion is missing. The data show over 95,000 clones, about 78% seen once. The sequenced sample consisted of PBMCs. The receptors were sampled from a man aged 35 to 55 in good health and CMV-seronegative.

This chain connects TRBV30 to TRBJ1-2; weak D call: TRBD1 (6 bases). Germline loops: CDR1 GTSNPN, CDR2 SVGIG (reference sequence). The CDR3 loop spans 14 amino acids. Trimming removed 0 bases at V and 7 bases at J, with 15 bases between. CDR3 sequence (DNA): TGTGCCTGGAGTGTACAGGGCAGGGGAGTTGGCTACACCTTC. Translated: CAWSVQGRGVGYTF.

This chain connects TRBV7-9 to TRBJ2-7; 7 bases match TRBD2. The CDR3 spans 14 residues. J gave up 4 bases and V 1 base, and 4 bases lay outside the gene matches. The germline V gene has CDR1 SEHNR and CDR2 FQNEAQ (reference sequence). CDR3 DNA: TGTGCCAGCAGCTTAGGCGGGAGTTTGTACGAGCAGTACTTC. This encodes CASSLGGSLYEQYF.

The chain couples TRBV7-6 to TRBJ2-1; D might be TRBD2 (6 bases). The CDR3 is 16 amino acids. Trimming cost V 2 bases and J 0 bases, with 11 bases left between them. Per the germline V gene, CDR1 is SGHVS and CDR2 is FNYEAQ. The CDR3 DNA sequence: TGTGCCAGCAGCTTACAGGACGGGAGCTCCTACAATGAGCAGTTCTTC. Translating gives CASSLQDGSSYNEQFF.

The chain uses TRBV5-1 and TRBJ1-1; tentative D call: TRBD1 (6 bases). This CDR3 contains 14 residues. Germline CDR1 SGHRS, CDR2 YFSETQ. V lost 4 bases and J lost 4, with 14 bases in between. In DNA form, the CDR3 reads TGCGCCAGCAGCCGAACAGGGTCTGGCACTGAAGCTTTCTTT. It encodes CASSRTGSGTEAFF.

The chain recombines TRBV6-1 with TRBJ2-2; D remains unclear. CDR1 is MNHNS and CDR2 is SASEGT in the germline V gene. V lost 2 bases, J lost 4 bases, and 5 bases lay in between. The CDR3 is 13 amino acids. This CDR3 reads CASSELSTGELFF. The CDR3 bases are TGTGCCAGCAGTGAACTCAGCACCGGGGAGCTGTTTTTT.

This chain uses TRBV30 with TRBJ2-7; 8 bases fit TRBD1. The germline V gene encodes CDR1 GTSNPN and CDR2 SVGIG (reference sequence). With 1 base clipped from V and 6 bases from J, the junction kept 2 bases outside the gene matches. The CDR3 spans 12 residues. Here the CDR3 DNA reads TGTGCCTGGAGTGGGACAGGGACCGAGCAGTACTTC. The encoded protein is CAWSGTGTEQYF.

The chain couples TRBV2 to TRBJ2-2; 7 bases map to TRBD2. Germline V gene lookup returns CDR1 SNHLY and CDR2 FYNNEI. J gave up 7 bases and V 8 bases, and 7 bases lay outside the gene matches. This CDR3 has 13 residues. The CDR3 region is CASAREMSGELFF. Written as DNA, the CDR3 is TGTGCCAGCGCGCGGGAGATGAGCGGGGAGCTGTTTTTT.

The rearrangement links TRBV5-1 to TRBJ2-5; D possibly corresponds to TRBD2 (5 bases). The V end lost 2 bases, the J end lost 0 bases, and 11 bases lay between the germline ends. The CDR3 sequence is 15 residues long. Germline CDR1 SGHRS, CDR2 YFSETQ. CDR3 region: CASSFYGNDQETQYF. CDR3 in DNA: TGCGCCAGCAGCTTTTACGGGAACGACCAAGAGACCCAGTACTTC.

The V gene is TRBV2, the J gene TRBJ2-7; D is undetermined. Germline V gives CDR1 SNHLY, CDR2 FYNNEI. The CDR3 contains 12 residues. V was clipped by 3 bases and J by 7 bases, with 10 bases between them. In DNA, the CDR3 is TGTGCCAGCAGTGAGCCCGCGAGAGAGCAGTACTTC. Translating gives CASSEPAREQYF.

The chain links TRBV10-2 to TRBJ2-3; D remains unclear. Germline CDR1 reads WSHSY; CDR2 reads SAAADI. Trimming took off 6 bases at V and 4 bases at J, with 8 bases between the two ends. The CDR3 covers 12 residues. CDR3 nucleotide sequence: TGCGCCAGCAGGCATACTCCAGATACGCAGTATTTT. It yields the protein CASRHTPDTQYF.

J is TRBJ1-4 and V is TRBV7-8; weak D call: TRBD1 (5 bases). Germline CDR1 SGHVS, CDR2 FQNEAQ. V was clipped by 6 bases and J by 0 bases, with 14 bases between them. The CDR3 runs to 16 residues. CDR3 coding DNA: TGTGCCAGCAGTCTGCAGGGACTTGCAACTAATGAAAAACTGTTTTTT. As protein: CASSLQGLATNEKLFF.

There are a few counts of this clone. J is TRBJ2-3 and V is TRBV10-3, with 8 bases fitting TRBD2. Trimming at V came to 0 bases and at J to 4 bases, leaving 12 bases not matched to a gene. The CDR3 is 18 residues long. Germline lookup yields CDR1 ENHRY and CDR2 SYGVKD. DNA of the CDR3: TGTGCCATCAGTGAGTCTGGCCGGGGGCGGGGGGCCCCAGATACGCAGTATTTT. Amino acid sequence: CAISESGRGRGAPDTQYF.

In its sample, this clone was seen a few times. The rearrangement joins TRBV5-1 to TRBJ1-6; D is unresolved. The germline CDR1 and CDR2 sequences are SGHRS and YFSETQ. V gave up 0 bases and J gave up 0 bases, with 7 bases separating them. The CDR3 totals 16 residues. DNA of the CDR3: TGCGCCAGCAGCTTGGTCGGGAGCTCCTATAATTCACCCCTCCACTTT. Translating it yields CASSLVGSSYNSPLHF.

The chain is built from TRBV10-2 and TRBJ2-7; no definite D call. CDR3 size: 11 residues. Germline CDR1 WSHSY, CDR2 SAAADI. The V end lost 5 bases, the J end lost 3 bases, and 5 bases lay between the germline ends. The CDR3 protein is CASSPSYEQYF. CDR3 bases: TGCGCCAGCAGTCCCAGCTACGAGCAGTACTTC.

The V gene is TRBV7-2, the J gene TRBJ2-3; D is unclear. This CDR3 contains 15 residues. Germline CDR1 SGHTA, CDR2 FQGNSA. Trimming shortened V by 0 bases and J by 0 bases, and 7 bases separated the two germline ends. This CDR3 reads CASSLASTSTDTQYF. The CDR3 DNA is TGTGCCAGCAGCTTAGCTTCTACTAGCACAGATACGCAGTATTTT.